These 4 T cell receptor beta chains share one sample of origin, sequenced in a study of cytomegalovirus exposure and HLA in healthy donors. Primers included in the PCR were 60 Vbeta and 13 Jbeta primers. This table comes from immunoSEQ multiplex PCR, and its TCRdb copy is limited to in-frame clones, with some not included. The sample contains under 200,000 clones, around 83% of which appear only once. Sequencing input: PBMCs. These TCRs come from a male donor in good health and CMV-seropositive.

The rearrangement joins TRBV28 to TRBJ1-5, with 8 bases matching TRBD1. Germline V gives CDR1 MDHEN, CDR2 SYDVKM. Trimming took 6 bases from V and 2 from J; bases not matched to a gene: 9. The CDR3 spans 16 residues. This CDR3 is CASRHDRGSGNQPQHF. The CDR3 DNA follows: TGTGCCAGCAGACACGACAGGGGAAGCGGCAATCAGCCCCAGCATTTT.

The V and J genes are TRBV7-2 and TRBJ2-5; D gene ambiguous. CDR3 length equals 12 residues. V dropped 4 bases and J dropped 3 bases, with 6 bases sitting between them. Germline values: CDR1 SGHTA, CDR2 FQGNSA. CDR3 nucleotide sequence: TGTGCCAGCAGCTACCGGGAAGAGACCCAGTACTTC. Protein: CASSYREETQYF.

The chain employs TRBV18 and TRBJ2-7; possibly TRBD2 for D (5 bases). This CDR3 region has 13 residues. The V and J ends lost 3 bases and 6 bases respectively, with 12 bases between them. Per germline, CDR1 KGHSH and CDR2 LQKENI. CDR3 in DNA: TGTGCCAGCTCACCGGACTTAGAGGGCGAGCAGTACTTC. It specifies CASSPDLEGEQYF.

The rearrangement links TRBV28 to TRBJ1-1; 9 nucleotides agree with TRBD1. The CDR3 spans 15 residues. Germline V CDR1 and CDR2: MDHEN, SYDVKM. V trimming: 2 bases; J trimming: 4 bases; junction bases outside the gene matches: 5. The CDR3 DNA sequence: TGTGCCAGCAGTTTAACAGGGGGCCCGACCACTGAAGCTTTCTTT. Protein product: CASSLTGGPTTEAFF.